Presented here are 27 T cell receptor beta chains from one specimen sequenced in a study of shared clonotypes between healthy human individuals. Sequenced by immunoSEQ multiplex PCR; TCRdb stores in-frame clones only, minus some. The sample holds 400,000 to 550,000 clones, roughly 78% seen once. The specimen sequenced was PBMCs. These receptors came from a woman aged 40-49 years in good health. Some clones in this sample may be carry-over from other donors' samples.

The rearrangement links TRBV2 to TRBJ1-2; 11 nucleotides match TRBD1. This CDR3 comprises 14 residues. V lost 5 bases, J lost 5 bases, and 4 bases stayed unmatched. From germline, CDR1 is SNHLY and CDR2 FYNNEI. The CDR3 sequence: CASSPGQGAYGYTF. The CDR3 coding sequence is TGTGCCAGCAGTCCCGGACAGGGGGCTTATGGCTACACCTTC.

This chain uses TRBV7-2 with TRBJ2-3; a weak D match, TRBD1 (5 bases). With 4 bases removed from V and 7 bases from J, the gap between germline ends came to 12 bases. CDR1 is SGHTA and CDR2 is FQGNSA in the germline V gene. CDR3 length: 13 residues. CDR3 region: CASSSSGFNTQYF. CDR3 nucleotides: TGTGCCAGCAGCTCCTCAGGGTTTAATACGCAGTATTTT.

The chain employs TRBV5-1 and TRBJ2-1; D is uncertain. Germline CDR1 reads SGHRS; CDR2 reads YFSETQ. Deletions cut 0 bases from V and 1 base from J, with 8 bases between. The CDR3 runs to 15 residues. The CDR3 region is CASSLDGFSYNEQFF. CDR3 bases: TGCGCCAGCAGCTTGGACGGGTTTTCCTACAATGAGCAGTTCTTC.

V and J are TRBV6-5 and TRBJ1-2; a weak D match, TRBD1 (5 bases). The CDR3 covers 13 residues. Germline CDR1 MNHEY, CDR2 SVGAGI. Trimming removed 5 bases at V and 3 bases at J, with 10 bases between. The CDR3 region is CASSPRADYGYTF. The DNA of the CDR3 is TGTGCCAGCAGTCCCAGGGCTGACTATGGCTACACCTTC.

This chain uses TRBV9 with TRBJ1-4, with D possibly matching TRBD1 (6 bases). Germline loops: CDR1 SGDLS, CDR2 YYNGEE. The CDR3 sequence is 15 residues long. The V gene lost 0 bases and the J gene lost 7 bases, with 13 bases spanning the gap. The DNA for the CDR3 is TGTGCCAGCAGCGTAGAGGGGGGAGGACTTGAAAAACTGTTTTTT. Translating gives CASSVEGGGLEKLFF.

The J gene is TRBJ2-1, the V gene TRBV10-3; no reliable D call. The CDR3 extends over 14 amino acids. Germline-derived CDR1 and CDR2 are ENHRY and SYGVKD. Between the trimmed V and J ends, which lost 5 bases and 0 bases, there was a span of 8 bases. CDR3 sequence reads: CAISPASSYNEQFF. CDR3 coding DNA: TGTGCCATCAGTCCGGCCAGCTCCTACAATGAGCAGTTCTTC.

This chain uses TRBV28 with TRBJ2-3; perhaps D is TRBD1 or TRBD2 (5 bases each). V was clipped by 7 bases and J by 4 bases, with 21 bases between them. The length of the CDR3 is 16 residues. The V gene's germline CDR1 is MDHEN and CDR2 SYDVKM. The CDR3 sequence is CASTRSGPRGPDTQYF. In DNA form, the CDR3 reads TGTGCCAGCACCCGATCGGGGCCTCGCGGGCCAGATACGCAGTATTTT.

This chain connects TRBV28 to TRBJ1-5, with 10 bases lining up with TRBD1. J lost 4 bases, V lost 7 bases, and 4 bases had no gene match. The CDR3 consists of 14 residues. Germline V gives CDR1 MDHEN, CDR2 SYDVKM. The CDR3, as DNA: TGTGCCAGCACTCGGGGACAGGGGAATCAGCCCCAGCATTTT. Residues: CASTRGQGNQPQHF. Full variable domain (remainder filled in from reference TRBV28 and TRBJ1-5): DVKVTQSSRYLVKRTGEKVFLECVQDMDHENMFWYRQDPGLGLRLIYFSYDVKMKEKGDIPEGYSVSREKKERFSLILESASTNQTSMYLCASTRGQGNQPQHFGDGTRLSIL.

The chain links TRBV4-2 to TRBJ1-5; D is ambiguous. V lost 0 bases, J lost 9 bases, and 9 bases lay in between. The germline gives CDR1 LGHNA, CDR2 YNFKEQ. This CDR3 spans 13 amino acids. The CDR3: CASSQDWSGPQHF. The CDR3 DNA reads as TGTGCCAGCAGCCAAGATTGGAGCGGGCCCCAGCATTTT.

The chain has TRBV18 and TRBJ1-4; a possible D gene is TRBD1 (6 bases). CDR3 length: 15 amino acids. Trimming stripped 8 bases from V and 0 bases from J, with 13 bases between. Germline CDR1 KGHSH, CDR2 LQKENI. CDR3 in DNA: TGTGCCAGCACCAAGGACAGACCAACTAATGAAAAACTGTTTTTT. Translating gives CASTKDRPTNEKLFF.

The genes are TRBV9 and TRBJ1-1; no definite D call. This CDR3 comprises 12 residues. The V end lost 3 bases, the J end lost 7 bases, and 10 bases lay between the germline ends. The V gene's germline CDR1 is SGDLS and CDR2 YYNGEE. CDR3 bases: TGTGCCAGCAGCGGACCGTTGGGTGAAGCTTTCTTT. As protein: CASSGPLGEAFF.

This clone has just one count. The chain couples TRBV27 to TRBJ2-5, with 7 bases identical to TRBD1. Germline values: CDR1 MNHEY, CDR2 SMNVEV (reference sequence). The CDR3 is 16 amino acids. The V gene end was trimmed by 0 bases and the J gene end by 5 bases; junction bases not matched to a gene: 9. The CDR3 is CASSLSPDRVGETQYF. The CDR3 nucleotides are TGTGCCAGCAGTTTATCCCCAGACAGGGTTGGTGAGACCCAGTACTTC.

The chain couples TRBV5-1 to TRBJ2-1; D is undetermined. The germline CDR1 and CDR2 sequences are SGHRS and YFSETQ. The CDR3 is 14 amino acids. V gave up 0 bases and J gave up 6 bases, with 10 bases separating them. As DNA, the CDR3 is TGCGCCAGCAGCTTGGTGGGTAGCTCCAATGAGCAGTTCTTC. The encoded protein is CASSLVGSSNEQFF.

The V and J genes are TRBV5-1 and TRBJ2-6, with 10 bases fitting TRBD1. CDR3 length: 18 residues. Losses at the gene ends were 1 base for V and 2 bases for J; bases not matched to a gene: 6. Germline V gene data show CDR1 as SGHRS and CDR2 as YFSETQ. The CDR3 loop is CASSLSAGTGAGANVLTF. The CDR3 DNA follows: TGCGCCAGCAGCTTGTCGGCCGGGACAGGGGCTGGGGCCAACGTCCTGACTTTC.

The V gene is TRBV19, the J gene TRBJ2-1, with 15 bases fitting TRBD2. With V trimmed by 3 bases and J by 4 bases, 4 bases remained unmatched. The CDR3 has 17 amino acids. Germline values: CDR1 LNHDA, CDR2 SQIVND (reference sequence). The CDR3 bases are TGTGCCAGTAGTATCCCTGGACTAGCGGGAGGGTACAATGAGCAGTTCTTC. This sequence encodes CASSIPGLAGGYNEQFF.

V is TRBV19 and J is TRBJ1-1; 7 positions match TRBD1. Germline-derived CDR1 and CDR2 are LNHDA and SQIVND (reference sequence). J was trimmed by 4 bases and V by 3 bases; bases with no gene match: 5. This CDR3 has 14 amino acids. Here the CDR3 DNA reads TGTGCCAGTAGTATTCCAGGGGGGAGCACTGAAGCTTTCTTT. The encoded protein is CASSIPGGSTEAFF.

The chain joins TRBV29-1 to TRBJ1-1; D is ambiguous. The CDR3 has 13 amino acids. Germline V gene lookup returns CDR1 SQVTM and CDR2 ANQGSEA. Trimming took 7 bases from V and 0 from J, leaving 12 bases between them. As DNA, the CDR3 is TGCAGCGCTCAACCGAGGATGAACACTGAAGCTTTCTTT. This encodes CSAQPRMNTEAFF.

The chain employs TRBV6-4 and TRBJ2-2; 12 bases fit TRBD2. The CDR3 spans 20 residues. V shed 5 bases and J 1 base; nucleotides not matched to a gene: 14. CDR1 is MRHNA, CDR2 SNTAGT, per germline. The CDR3 bases are TGTGCCAGCAGTCGGCCATCTAGCGGGAGGGCTTGGCGGAACACCGGGGAGCTGTTTTTT. Its protein product is CASSRPSSGRAWRNTGELFF.

The chain joins TRBV28 to TRBJ2-5; tentatively, D is TRBD1 (6 bases). V lost 2 bases and J 5 bases, leaving 15 bases between the germline ends. This CDR3 is 15 amino acids long. The germline CDR1 and CDR2 sequences are MDHEN and SYDVKM. Written as DNA, the CDR3 is TGTGCCAGCAGTTTAATGGACAGCCCCCAGGAGACCCAGTACTTC. Translation gives CASSLMDSPQETQYF.

A note on this clone: A read error may be the cause here, since a much bigger clone is one base away. The J gene is TRBJ2-1, the V gene TRBV19; 10 nucleotides align to TRBD2. V shed 5 bases and J 3 bases; nucleotides not matched to a gene: 4. The CDR3 is 15 residues long. Germline-derived CDR1 and CDR2 are LNHDA and SQIVND (reference sequence). The CDR3 is CASSPRTSGYNEQFF. CDR3 in DNA: TGTGCCAGTAGTCCCCGGACTAGCGGCTACAATGAGCAGTTCTTC.

J is TRBJ1-4 and V is TRBV2, with unresolved D. The CDR3 is made up of 11 amino acids. Germline V gene data show CDR1 as SNHLY and CDR2 as FYNNEI. V was cut by 5 bases and J by 10 bases, with 8 bases left in between. Here the CDR3 reads CASSPLGKLFF. The CDR3 region has the DNA TGTGCCAGCAGTCCCCTCGGAAAACTGTTTTTT.

The chain recombines TRBV11-2 with TRBJ1-5, with D possibly being TRBD1 (5 bases). The V end was cut by 5 bases, the J end by 4 bases, with 9 bases between. Germline V gene sequence: CDR1 SGHAT, CDR2 FQNNGV. This CDR3 contains 13 residues. The CDR3 DNA follows: TGTGCCAGCAGCCCCGGGGGTAATCAGCCCCAGCATTTT. Amino acid sequence: CASSPGGNQPQHF.

The genes are TRBV14 and TRBJ1-1; no definite D call. Germline V gene sequence: CDR1 SGHDN, CDR2 FVKESK. The CDR3 sequence is 14 residues long. Trimming shortened V by 4 bases and J by 4 bases, and 13 bases separated the two germline ends. CDR3 in DNA: TGTGCCAGCAGCCCCCTTTTATTCGGCACTGAAGCTTTCTTT. Translating gives CASSPLLFGTEAFF.

The chain uses TRBV19 and TRBJ1-5; TRBD1 matches 10 bases. Germline-derived CDR1 and CDR2 are LNHDA and SQIVND (reference sequence). The CDR3 is made up of 15 amino acids. Trimming at V came to 0 bases and at J to 4 bases, leaving 0 bases not matched to a gene. The CDR3 DNA is TGTGCCAGTAGTATAGAGGGACAGGGGAATCAGCCCCAGCATTTT. Residues: CASSIEGQGNQPQHF.

This chain uses TRBV10-2 with TRBJ2-7, with 12 bases fitting TRBD2. This CDR3 contains 15 residues. Trimming at V came to 8 bases and at J to 1 base, leaving 6 bases not matched to a gene. Germline-derived CDR1 and CDR2 are WSHSY and SAAADI. In DNA form, the CDR3 reads TGCGCCAGCTCTTTGACTAGCGGGAGTTCCTACGAGCAGTACTTC. Protein product: CASSLTSGSSYEQYF.

This rearrangement joins TRBV19 to TRBJ1-1; D is uncertain. Trimming took 2 bases from V and 1 from J, leaving 5 bases between them. Looked up from germline, CDR1 is LNHDA and CDR2 is SQIVND (reference sequence). CDR3 length: 13 amino acids. The CDR3 here is CASSIWGNTEAFF. Written as DNA, the CDR3 is TGTGCCAGTAGTATATGGGGGAACACTGAAGCTTTCTTT. The variable domain in full, with the rest retrieved from reference TRBV19 and TRBJ1-1, is DGGITQSPKYLFRKEGQNVTLSCEQNLNHDAMYWYRQDPGQGLRLIYYSQIVNDFQKGDIAEGYSVSREKKESFPLTVTSAQKNPTAFYLCASSIWGNTEAFFGQGTRLTVV.

The V gene is TRBV7-9, the J gene TRBJ2-1, with a tentative D call TRBD2 (6 bases). CDR1 is SEHNR, CDR2 FQNEAQ, per germline (reference sequence). V lost 5 bases to trimming and J lost 15 bases, with 23 bases between them. The CDR3 has 14 residues. The CDR3: CASSPGTLPRGLFF. The CDR3 DNA is TGTGCCAGCAGCCCAGGGACCCTTCCACGGGGACTGTTCTTC.